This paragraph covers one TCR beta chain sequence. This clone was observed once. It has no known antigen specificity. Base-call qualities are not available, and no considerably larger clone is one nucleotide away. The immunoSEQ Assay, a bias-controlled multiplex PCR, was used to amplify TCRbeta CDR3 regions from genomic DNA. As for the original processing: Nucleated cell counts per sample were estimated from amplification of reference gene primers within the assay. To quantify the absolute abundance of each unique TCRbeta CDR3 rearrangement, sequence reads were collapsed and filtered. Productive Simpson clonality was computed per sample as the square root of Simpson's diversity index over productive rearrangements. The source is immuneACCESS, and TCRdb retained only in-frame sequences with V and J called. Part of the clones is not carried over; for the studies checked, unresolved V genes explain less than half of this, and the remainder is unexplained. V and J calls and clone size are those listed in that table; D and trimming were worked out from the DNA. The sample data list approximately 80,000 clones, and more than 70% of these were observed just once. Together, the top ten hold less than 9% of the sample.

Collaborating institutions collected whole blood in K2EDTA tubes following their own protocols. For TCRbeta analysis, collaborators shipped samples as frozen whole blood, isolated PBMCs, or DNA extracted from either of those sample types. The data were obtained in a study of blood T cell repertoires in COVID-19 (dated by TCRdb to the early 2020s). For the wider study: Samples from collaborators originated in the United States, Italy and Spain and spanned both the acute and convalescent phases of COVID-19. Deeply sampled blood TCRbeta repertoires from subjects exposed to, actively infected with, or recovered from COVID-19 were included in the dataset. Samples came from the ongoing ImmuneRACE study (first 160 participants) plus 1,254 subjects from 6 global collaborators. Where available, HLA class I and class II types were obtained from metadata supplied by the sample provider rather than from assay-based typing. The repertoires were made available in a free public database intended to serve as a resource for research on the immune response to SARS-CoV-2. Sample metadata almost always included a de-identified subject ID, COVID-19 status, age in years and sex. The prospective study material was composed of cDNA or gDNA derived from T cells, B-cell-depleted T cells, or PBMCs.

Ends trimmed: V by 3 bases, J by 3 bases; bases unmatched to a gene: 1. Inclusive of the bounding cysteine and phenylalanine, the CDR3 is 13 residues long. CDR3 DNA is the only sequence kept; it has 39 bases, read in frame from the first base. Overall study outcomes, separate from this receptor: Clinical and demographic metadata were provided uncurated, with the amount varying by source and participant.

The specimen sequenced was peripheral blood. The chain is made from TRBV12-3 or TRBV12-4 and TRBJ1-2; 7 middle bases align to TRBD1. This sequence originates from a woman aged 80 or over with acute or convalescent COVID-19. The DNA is TGTGCCAGCAGTTTCCAGGGGGACTATGGCTACACCTTC. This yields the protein CASSFQGDYGYTF.